The 17 T cell receptor beta chains in this list originate from one sample, sequenced in a study of T-cell memory formation after mild COVID-19 (dated by TCRdb to about 2021). Receptors were amplified or captured by 5' RACE. Sequencing used an Illumina NovaSeq 6000. Using fastp trimming at Q25 and MiXCR clonotype assembly, TCRdb reanalyzed the public sequencing data and kept in-frame beta chains. Each CDR3 protein gets just one entry, which takes the most common genes and DNA from the rows behind it. This sample holds tens of thousands of distinct CDR3 sequences; approximately 15% were observed only once. 31% of the sample is held by the ten biggest clonotypes. Sequenced: PBMCs or a T cell subset sorted from them (not recorded which). The receptors derive from an adult woman who had mild COVID-19 (a few samples of this study predate the infection). The sample titles of this study are shuffled in the database, so cell type and time point are left out; the donor was told from shared clones.

This clonotype was detected a few times. The genes are TRBV6-5 and TRBJ2-7; D is uncertain. Per germline, CDR1 MNHEY and CDR2 SVGAGI. The ends were cut back, 0 bases at V and 5 bases at J, with 5 bases in the middle. This CDR3 contains 12 residues. CDR3 amino acids: CASSYSTNEQYF. CDR3 nucleotides: TGTGCCAGCAGTTACTCGACGAACGAGCAGTACTTC.

The rearrangement joins TRBV7-2 to TRBJ2-7, with D perhaps being TRBD1 or TRBD2 (6 bases each). Germline values: CDR1 SGHTA, CDR2 FQGNSA. V was clipped by 4 bases and J by 7 bases, with 23 bases between them. This CDR3 region has 16 residues. Here the CDR3 reads CASSWGQGGALREQYF. The DNA of the CDR3 is TGTGCCAGCAGCTGGGGGCAAGGAGGGGCTCTACGGGAGCAGTACTTC.

This clonotype was observed a handful of times. J is TRBJ1-4 and V is TRBV2; D is unresolved. This CDR3 is built from 15 residues. Germline CDR1 and CDR2: SNHLY and FYNNEI. Trimming cost V 5 bases and J 7 bases, with 17 bases left between them. The DNA for the CDR3 is TGTGCCAGCAGTCGCCGGGGTATAGGACGTGAAAAACTGTTTTTT. Its protein is CASSRRGIGREKLFF. Together with reference TRBV2 and TRBJ1-4, the CDR3 gives the full variable domain: EPEVTQTPSHQVTQMGQEVILRCVPISNHLYFYWYRQILGQKVEFLVSFYNNEISEKSEIFDDQFSVERPDGSNFTLKIRSTKLEDSAMYFCASSRRGIGREKLFFGSGTQLSVL.

This chain joins TRBV7-9 and TRBJ1-1, with no clear D. Deletions cut 5 bases from V and 3 bases from J, with 13 bases between. Germline V gene lookup returns CDR1 SEHNR and CDR2 FQNEAQ (reference sequence). The CDR3 totals 14 residues. In DNA form, the CDR3 reads TGTGCCAGCAGCCGTTTAGACCGGGACACTGAAGCTTTCTTT. This codes for CASSRLDRDTEAFF.

This clonotype was counted a few times. This sequence joins TRBV7-9 and TRBJ1-1; 8 nucleotides match TRBD1. This CDR3 region has 15 residues. The junction had 6 bases not matched to a gene; V was cut back by 5 bases and J by 1 base. Looked up from germline, CDR1 is SEHNR and CDR2 is FQNEAQ (reference sequence). CDR3 region: CASSPDRGGNTEAFF. CDR3 bases: TGTGCCAGCAGCCCCGACAGGGGTGGGAACACTGAAGCTTTCTTT.

Only a few counts were recorded for this clonotype. This chain connects TRBV7-9 to TRBJ2-7; the match to TRBD2 covers 9 bases. This CDR3 comprises 16 residues. V dropped 5 bases and J dropped 7; count of bases not matched to a gene: 15. Per germline, CDR1 SEHNR and CDR2 FQNEAQ (reference sequence). The CDR3 protein is CASSLPRGAGGDEQYF. DNA for the CDR3: TGTGCCAGCAGCCTTCCCCGAGGAGCGGGAGGTGATGAGCAGTACTTC.

The J gene is TRBJ2-1, the V gene TRBV12-3 or TRBV12-4; D is unclear. This CDR3 spans 15 amino acids. V was pared by 5 bases and J by 7 bases, with 18 bases between. CDR3 sequence: CASSRDYGEPNEQFF. The CDR3 DNA reads TGTGCCAGCAGTCGAGATTACGGAGAGCCGAATGAGCAGTTCTTC.

The J gene is TRBJ2-7, the V gene TRBV20-1; 7 nucleotides match TRBD2. Losses at the gene ends were 5 bases for V and 2 bases for J; bases not matched to a gene: 12. Germline CDR1 reads DFQATT; CDR2 reads SNEGSKA (reference sequence). The CDR3 length is 15 residues. For the CDR3, the DNA is TGCAGTGCTCCACTAGGCCTAGCGGCTGCCTACGAGCAGTACTTC. This translates into CSAPLGLAAAYEQYF.

V is TRBV15 and J is TRBJ2-1; tentative D call: TRBD2 (6 bases). CDR1 LNHNV and CDR2 YYDKDF come from the germline V gene (reference sequence). The V end was cut by 0 bases, the J end by 4 bases, with 13 bases between. The CDR3 is 16 residues long. This chain's CDR3 is CATSRDWRDAYNEQFF. Here the CDR3 DNA reads TGTGCCACCAGCAGAGATTGGCGGGACGCTTACAATGAGCAGTTCTTC.

This clonotype showed up just a few times. V gene TRBV5-1 combines with J gene TRBJ1-3; D gene uncertain. The CDR3 has 15 residues. The V end was cut by 0 bases, the J end by 4 bases, with 11 bases between. CDR1 is SGHRS, CDR2 YFSETQ, per germline. CDR3: CASSLDGGYGNTIYF. CDR3 DNA: TGCGCCAGCAGCTTGGACGGAGGCTACGGAAACACCATATATTTT.

This clonotype was recorded many times. The CDR3 is CASRPSGGGSQETQYF. The CDR3 DNA is TGTGCCAGCAGGCCCTCGGGCGGGGGCTCTCAAGAGACCCAGTACTTC. This sequence joins TRBV12-3 or TRBV12-4 and TRBJ2-5; D perhaps matches TRBD2 (7 bases). Trimming cost V 6 bases and J 2 bases, with 19 bases left between them. This CDR3 spans 16 amino acids.

The CDR3 bases are TGTGCCAGCAACAAGATCTCTGGGGCCAACGTCCTGACTTTC. Amino acid sequence: CASNKISGANVLTF. V and J are TRBV2 and TRBJ2-6; no definite D call. The V gene lost 7 bases and the J gene lost 0 bases, with 7 bases spanning the gap. CDR3 length: 14 residues. CDR1 and CDR2 (germline): SNHLY, FYNNEI.

The chain employs TRBV12-3 or TRBV12-4 and TRBJ2-3; D call uncertain. The length of the CDR3 is 13 residues. V was trimmed by 7 bases and J by 3 bases, leaving 11 bases between them. This CDR3 is CASKTDRTDTQYF. For the CDR3, the DNA is TGTGCCAGCAAGACGGATCGGACAGATACGCAGTATTTT.

This clonotype was picked up a small number of times. The chain recombines TRBV11-2 with TRBJ2-7; TRBD1 or TRBD2 may be the D gene (6 bases each). CDR3 length: 15 amino acids. Trimming removed 1 base at V and 4 bases at J, with 14 bases between. Germline-derived CDR1 and CDR2 are SGHAT and FQNNGV. CDR3 nucleotides: TGTGCCAGCAGCTTAGGGGCGGGACACCTTTACGAGCAGTACTTC. Translating it yields CASSLGAGHLYEQYF.

This clonotype has just a few counts. The chain joins TRBV19 to TRBJ1-1, with a tentative D call TRBD1 (5 bases). Germline CDR1 and CDR2: LNHDA and SQIVND (reference sequence). V was shortened by 9 bases and J by 3 bases, with 11 bases between the two germline ends. CDR3 length: 12 amino acids. CDR3 DNA sequence: TGTGCCAGCAGGATGGGGGACACTGAAGCTTTCTTT. Translated, it gives CASRMGDTEAFF.

For this clonotype: Without the conserved terminal phenylalanine or tryptophan, this CDR3 likely stems from a read error. V gene TRBV30 combines with J gene TRBJ2-5; perhaps D is TRBD1 or TRBD2 (5 bases each). The CDR3 contains 13 residues. Germline lookup yields CDR1 GTSNPN and CDR2 SVGIG (reference sequence). V was trimmed by 1 base and J by 5 bases, leaving 11 bases between them. The chain's CDR3 is CAWSGGVRETQYL. In nucleotides, the CDR3 is TGTGCCTGGAGTGGAGGGGTGAGGGAGACCCAGTACTTA.

A few counts support this clonotype. V and J are TRBV12-3 or TRBV12-4 and TRBJ2-7; tentatively, D is TRBD1 (7 bases). V lost 6 bases, J lost 0 bases, and 15 bases lay in between. This CDR3 has 15 amino acids. The CDR3 is CASRDQGGSSYEQYF. Here the CDR3 DNA reads TGTGCCAGCAGGGACCAGGGGGGCAGCTCCTACGAGCAGTACTTC.